The 15 T cell receptor beta chains given below trace back to one sample, sequenced in a study of T cells in Graves' hyperthyroidism and ophthalmopathy (dated by TCRdb to between 2018 and 2021). The method was multiplex PCR. Sequencer: Illumina HiSeq 2000. TCR beta CDR3 regions were amplified from RNA transcripts. A first-round RT-PCR of the TCR CDR3 used the HTBI primer set with the Qiagen OneStep RT-PCR kit. TCRdb reworked the public reads: Q25 trimming with fastp, MiXCR clone assembly, productive beta chains retained. Merged by CDR3 protein, the rows form single entries marked with the most common genes and DNA. The sample table records about 690,000 distinct CDR3 sequences; 17% of these occur just once. Jointly, the top ten make up 15% to 19% of the sample. Sequencing was performed on blood. The origin of the receptors is a man aged 50 or older with Graves' hyperthyroidism.

In its sample, this clonotype was seen a few times. V gene TRBV28 combines with J gene TRBJ2-7; the D gene is possibly TRBD1 (6 bases). Trimming took off 5 bases at V and 7 bases at J, with 18 bases between the two ends. The germline gives CDR1 MDHEN, CDR2 SYDVKM. The CDR3 sequence is 14 residues long. The DNA of the CDR3 is TGTGCCAGCAGTCCTTACAGGGACCCCCCTGAGCAGTACTTC. Residues: CASSPYRDPPEQYF.

In this sample, this clonotype turned up many times. The V gene is TRBV12-3 or TRBV12-4, the J gene TRBJ1-1, with 9 bases aligning to TRBD1. Trimming at V came to 1 base and at J to 7 bases, leaving 4 bases not matched to a gene. The length of the CDR3 is 14 residues. CDR3 DNA: TGTGCCAGCAGTTTAGACAGGGGGCGCGATGAAGCTTTCTTT. It codes for CASSLDRGRDEAFF.

The rearrangement uses TRBV5-6 and TRBJ2-3; 10 nucleotides align to TRBD2. Losses at the gene ends were 0 bases for V and 4 bases for J; bases not matched to a gene: 8. The CDR3 runs 17 residues. CDR1 and CDR2 (germline): SGHDT, YYEEEE. The CDR3 loop reads CASSLVVLAGESDTQYF. CDR3 DNA: TGTGCCAGCAGCTTGGTTGTCCTAGCGGGAGAATCAGATACGCAGTATTTT. The full variable domain, completed using reference TRBV5-6 and TRBJ2-3, is DAGVTQSPTHLIKTRGQQVTLRCSPKSGHDTVSWYQQALGQGPQFIFQYYEEEERQRGNFPDRFSGHQFPNYSSELNVNALLLGDSALYLCASSLVVLAGESDTQYFGPGTRLTVL.

This clonotype was seen repeatedly, ten times or more. V gene TRBV7-2 combines with J gene TRBJ2-5, with 7 bases that match TRBD2. CDR3 size: 13 residues. V was pared by 6 bases and J by 3 bases, with 4 bases of the junction left unmatched. Per the germline V gene, CDR1 is SGHTA and CDR2 is FQGNSA. Written as DNA, the CDR3 is TGTGCCAGCAGTTGGACTAGGGAAGAGACCCAGTACTTC. Translating it yields CASSWTREETQYF.

The chain combines TRBV2 with TRBJ1-5; 10 bases are shared with TRBD1. The CDR3 contains 19 residues. Trimming at V came to 8 bases and at J to 0 bases, leaving 16 bases not matched to a gene. Germline assignment: CDR1 SNHLY and CDR2 FYNNEI. CDR3 coding DNA: TGTGCCAGCCGCTACGGAGGGACAGGGGTCCTTTATAGCAATCAGCCCCAGCATTTT. Protein product: CASRYGGTGVLYSNQPQHF.

V gene TRBV6-1 combines with J gene TRBJ1-2; D is perhaps TRBD1 (6 bases). Germline V CDR1 and CDR2: MNHNS, SASEGT. There are 14 residues in the CDR3. V gave up 4 bases and J gave up 6 bases, with 15 bases separating them. The CDR3 loop reads CASSAQGIGDGYTF. CDR3 in DNA: TGTGCCAGCAGTGCACAGGGTATTGGCGATGGCTACACCTTC.

This clonotype was recorded many times. The V gene is TRBV27, the J gene TRBJ2-3; 10 bases align to TRBD2. This CDR3 spans 14 amino acids. The trim removed 7 bases at V and 4 bases at J, leaving 5 bases unmatched. In germline, CDR1 is MNHEY, CDR2 SMNVEV (reference sequence). The CDR3: CASNDLAGADTQYF. The DNA of the CDR3 is TGTGCCAGCAACGATCTAGCGGGAGCAGATACGCAGTATTTT.

This chain links TRBV19 with TRBJ2-7, with D possibly being TRBD2 (6 bases). Trimming cost V 2 bases and J 2 bases, with 16 bases left between them. Germline-derived CDR1 and CDR2 are LNHDA and SQIVND (reference sequence). CDR3 size: 16 residues. The CDR3 DNA reads TGTGCCAGTAGTATATTTGGCGGGACCCGCACCTACGAGCAGTACTTC. Residues: CASSIFGGTRTYEQYF.

This clonotype was seen more than once but under ten times. The chain uses TRBV4-3 and TRBJ2-7, with D perhaps matching TRBD2 (5 bases). V was clipped by 0 bases and J by 7 bases, with 16 bases between them. The CDR3 runs 15 residues. In germline, CDR1 is LGHNA, CDR2 YSLEER. In DNA, the CDR3 is TGCGCCAGCAGCCAAGATCCTAGGGAGTTGGGGGAGCAGTACTTC. Amino acids: CASSQDPRELGEQYF.

The chain uses TRBV6-5 and TRBJ2-7, with TRBD1 matching over 9 bases. This CDR3 region has 14 residues. Germline V gives CDR1 MNHEY, CDR2 SVGAGI. The V and J ends lost 0 bases and 6 bases, in that order; junction bases with no gene match: 3. As DNA, the CDR3 is TGTGCCAGCAGTTACTCGGGACAGGGCTCCGAGCAGTACTTC. Protein sequence: CASSYSGQGSEQYF.

The chain employs TRBV20-1 and TRBJ1-2, with no clear D. V was clipped by 3 bases and J by 5 bases, with 10 bases between them. CDR1 DFQATT and CDR2 SNEGSKA come from the germline V gene (reference sequence). The CDR3 has 12 residues. CDR3 in DNA: TGCAGTGCTAGTTTGCTAATGTATGGCTACACCTTC. Amino acid sequence: CSASLLMYGYTF.

At least ten counts were recorded for this clonotype. The chain is built from TRBV12-3 or TRBV12-4 and TRBJ2-2, with a tentative D call TRBD1 (5 bases). The V and J ends lost 5 bases and 4 bases respectively, with 17 bases between them. This CDR3 spans 16 amino acids. CDR3 protein: CASSGVGPSSTGELFF. The DNA for the CDR3 is TGTGCCAGCAGTGGGGTGGGGCCCTCTTCCACCGGGGAGCTGTTTTTT.

This clonotype was detected many times. The J gene is TRBJ1-5, the V gene TRBV2; 7 bases map to TRBD1. Germline V gene lookup returns CDR1 SNHLY and CDR2 FYNNEI. V was clipped by 6 bases and J by 5 bases; unmatched bases: 10. The length of the CDR3 is 15 residues. The CDR3 DNA follows: TGTGCCAGCAGCCTCGGACAGGCCCTCTATCAGCCCCAGCATTTT. Amino acid sequence: CASSLGQALYQPQHF.

J is TRBJ2-5 and V is TRBV6-2 or TRBV6-3; 8 positions agree with TRBD2. The trim removed 0 bases at V and 2 bases at J, leaving 8 bases unmatched. Germline CDR1 and CDR2: MNHEY and SVGEGT. This CDR3 is built from 17 residues. The CDR3 region is CASSYSIREGKQETQYF. CDR3 in DNA: TGTGCCAGCAGTTACTCGATCCGGGAGGGGAAACAAGAGACCCAGTACTTC.

This clonotype has more than one count but fewer than ten. J is TRBJ2-1 and V is TRBV28; possibly TRBD2 for D (6 bases). V dropped 6 bases and J dropped 0 bases, with 21 bases sitting between them. Germline V CDR1 and CDR2: MDHEN, SYDVKM. CDR3 length: 18 amino acids. CDR3 nucleotides: TGTGCCAGCAGCTCTGGGACTCCGTCCCCGAGCTCCTACAATGAGCAGTTCTTC. Translated, it gives CASSSGTPSPSSYNEQFF.